The clone carrying this T cell receptor beta chain has a single count. The data belong to a study of T cell changes during pregnancy in multiple sclerosis. There are 14 residues in the CDR3. Germline V lookup: CDR1 MNHEY, CDR2 SVGAGI. V lost 5 bases, J lost 6 bases, and 6 bases stayed unmatched. TCRdb's table, derived via immunoSEQ multiplex PCR, lists solely in-frame clones and lacks some. The profile shows about 48,000 clones, around 90% of them singletons. The specimen was CD4+ T cells from peripheral blood mononuclear cells, collected in the second trimester of pregnancy. The chain carries TRBV6-5 and TRBJ1-2; 10 bases align to TRBD1. The receptor comes from a female donor with multiple sclerosis, enrolled in a pregnancy study. This chain's CDR3 is CASSATGTGDGYTF. The CDR3 nucleotides are TGTGCCAGCAGTGCAACCGGGACAGGGGATGGCTACACCTTC.